These 25 T cell receptor beta chains came from one sample sequenced in a study of cytomegalovirus exposure and HLA in healthy donors. The PCR used 60 Vbeta and 13 Jbeta primers. The repertoire was sequenced with immunoSEQ multiplex PCR; TCRdb's copy has only in-frame clones and lacks some. The sample has under 200,000 clones; roughly 80% are singletons. Sequenced material: PBMCs. Source of these receptors: a man aged 50 to 59 in good health and CMV-seropositive.

The rearrangement links TRBV28 to TRBJ2-1, with TRBD1 matching over 7 bases. The CDR3 spans 15 residues. V shed 5 bases, J shed 6 bases, and the junction held 10 bases outside the gene matches. Germline V gene data show CDR1 as MDHEN and CDR2 as SYDVKM. This CDR3 reads CASSVGGDIINEQFF. For the CDR3, the DNA is TGTGCCAGCAGTGTAGGGGGCGACATCATCAATGAGCAGTTCTTC.

This chain joins TRBV6-6 and TRBJ2-7; TRBD2 matches at 10 bases. The CDR3 has 14 residues. Germline V gives CDR1 MNHNY, CDR2 SVGAGI (reference sequence). Trimming at V came to 6 bases and at J to 0 bases, leaving 2 bases not matched to a gene. Here the CDR3 DNA reads TGTGCCAGCAGCCGACTAGCGGGCTCCTACGAGCAGTACTTC. Its protein product is CASSRLAGSYEQYF.

In its sample, this clone was seen a few times. The V and J genes are TRBV19 and TRBJ1-2; D gene uncertain. Per the germline V gene, CDR1 is LNHDA and CDR2 is SQIVND (reference sequence). This CDR3 is 20 amino acids long. Deletions cut 2 bases from V and 2 bases from J, with 27 bases between. Here the CDR3 reads CASSITKSRTQRSSNYGYTF. CDR3 DNA: TGTGCCAGTAGTATAACGAAGAGCCGCACTCAAAGAAGCTCGAACTATGGCTACACCTTC.

This rearrangement joins TRBV6-6 to TRBJ2-5; the match to TRBD1 covers 8 bases. After removal of 5 bases from V and 4 bases from J, the junction contained 6 bases not matched to a gene. Per germline, CDR1 MNHNY and CDR2 SVGAGI (reference sequence). This CDR3 comprises 14 residues. CDR3 DNA sequence: TGTGCCAGCAGTCGACAGGGGATAGGAGAGACCCAGTACTTC. This translates into CASSRQGIGETQYF.

V is TRBV7-6 and J is TRBJ1-1; tentative D call: TRBD1 (5 bases). V gave up 5 bases and J gave up 0 bases, with 13 bases separating them. CDR1 is SGHVS and CDR2 is FNYEAQ in the germline V gene. The CDR3 loop spans 15 amino acids. The DNA of the CDR3 is TGTGCCAGCAGCACCTCCGAGACAGTGAACACTGAAGCTTTCTTT. Translated: CASSTSETVNTEAFF.

J is TRBJ1-4 and V is TRBV7-8; D gene unclear. This CDR3 region has 14 residues. The germline gives CDR1 SGHVS, CDR2 FQNEAQ. Trimming took off 3 bases at V and 1 base at J, with 6 bases between the two ends. The DNA for the CDR3 is TGTGCCAGCAGCTTCCGGGAAACTAATGAAAAACTGTTTTTT. It is translated as CASSFRETNEKLFF.

CDR3 amino acids: CASSLAGNTGELFF. The CDR3 region has the DNA TGTGCCAGCAGTTTGGCGGGGAACACCGGGGAGCTGTTTTTT. This chain connects TRBV28 to TRBJ1-3, with TRBD2 as a possible D gene (5 bases). TRBJ2-2 matches the DNA end more closely, so the J call is doubtful. In germline, CDR1 is MDHEN, CDR2 SYDVKM. The CDR3 consists of 14 residues.

This clone has more than one count but fewer than ten. The J gene is TRBJ1-2, the V gene TRBV9; the D is unclear. Between the trimmed V and J ends, which lost 4 bases and 8 bases, there was a span of 18 bases. Germline values: CDR1 SGDLS, CDR2 YYNGEE. This CDR3 spans 14 amino acids. Here the CDR3 reads CASSPYTGVVGYTF. The CDR3 DNA is TGTGCCAGCAGCCCTTATACCGGGGTAGTAGGCTACACCTTC.

This clone was seen only once. The V gene is TRBV5-1, the J gene TRBJ1-4, with 8 bases identical to TRBD1. V trimming: 4 bases; J trimming: 7 bases; junction bases outside the gene matches: 9. The germline CDR1 and CDR2 sequences are SGHRS and YFSETQ. There are 15 residues in the CDR3. The CDR3 is CASSLTGQVIEKLFF. The CDR3 DNA is TGCGCCAGCAGCCTCACGGGACAGGTCATTGAAAAACTGTTTTTT. The full variable domain, with the rest looked up from reference TRBV5-1 and TRBJ1-4, is KAGVTQTPRYLIKTRGQQVTLSCSPISGHRSVSWYQQTPGQGLQFLFEYFSETQRNKGNFPGRFSGRQFSNSRSEMNVSTLELGDSALYLCASSLTGQVIEKLFFGSGTQLSVL.

This clone was counted between two and nine times. V gene TRBV9 combines with J gene TRBJ2-7, with 9 bases that match TRBD1. Unmatched junction bases numbered 9, after V lost 0 bases and J lost 5 bases. The germline gives CDR1 SGDLS, CDR2 YYNGEE. CDR3 length equals 16 residues. CDR3 residues: CASSVGVGQGVHEQYF. DNA of the CDR3: TGTGCCAGCAGCGTAGGTGTGGGACAGGGAGTCCACGAGCAGTACTTC.

CDR3 bases: TGCGCCAGCAGCTCGGGGACAGGGGGCAGGTACCAAGAGACCCAGTACTTC. Translated, it gives CASSSGTGGRYQETQYF. The chain carries TRBV5-1 and TRBJ2-5; TRBD1 matches at 12 bases. There are 17 residues in the CDR3. CDR1 is SGHRS, CDR2 YFSETQ, per germline. Trimming at V came to 3 bases and at J to 0 bases, leaving 6 bases not matched to a gene.

The CDR3 spells CASSPSGDQETQYF. The CDR3 DNA is TGTGCCAGCTCACCATCCGGAGACCAAGAGACCCAGTACTTC. This chain links TRBV18 with TRBJ2-5, with unresolved D. Per the germline V gene, CDR1 is KGHSH and CDR2 is LQKENI. Trimming left V 2 bases short and J 0 bases short, with 7 bases between. CDR3 size: 14 residues.

The V and J genes are TRBV28 and TRBJ2-7; D unresolved. Trimming stripped 1 base from V and 3 bases from J, with 4 bases between. CDR3 length: 12 residues. Germline-derived CDR1 and CDR2 are MDHEN and SYDVKM. The CDR3 DNA follows: TGTGCCAGCAGTTTATTCTTCTACGAGCAGTACTTC. As protein: CASSLFFYEQYF.

V and J are TRBV4-3 and TRBJ1-2; 9 bases match TRBD1. V was pared by 4 bases and J by 6 bases, with 12 bases of the junction left unmatched. The germline gives CDR1 LGHNA, CDR2 YSLEER. CDR3 length equals 16 residues. DNA for the CDR3: TGCGCCAGCAGCCGAAAGGGGGACAGGGAACTCGATGGCTACACCTTC. Amino acid sequence: CASSRKGDRELDGYTF.

CDR3: CASSIHYEQYF. The CDR3 DNA reads as TGTGCCAGCAGTATACACTACGAGCAGTACTTC. The chain combines TRBV6-1 with TRBJ2-7; D uncertain. V was pared by 5 bases and J by 3 bases, with 5 bases between. CDR1 and CDR2 from the germline V gene are MNHNS and SASEGT. The CDR3 sequence is 11 residues long.

This chain joins TRBV19 and TRBJ2-1; 12 nucleotides agree with TRBD2. Germline CDR1 is LNHDA and CDR2 is SQIVND (reference sequence). CDR3 size: 20 residues. V gave up 1 base and J gave up 2 bases; unmatched junction bases: 12. The CDR3, as DNA: TGTGCCAGTAGTATAGCCATGCACCCGGGACTAGCGGGCCCCTACAATGAGCAGTTCTTC. It encodes CASSIAMHPGLAGPYNEQFF.

CDR3 nucleotide sequence: TGTGCCAGCAGCCAAGTGCGGATTAACACCGGGGAGCTGTTTTTT. It encodes CASSQVRINTGELFF. The chain combines TRBV7-2 with TRBJ2-2; D call uncertain. Per germline, CDR1 SGHTA and CDR2 FQGNSA. V was clipped by 5 bases and J by 2 bases, with 12 bases between them. The CDR3 is 15 amino acids. Using reference TRBV7-2 and TRBJ2-2 for the parts outside the CDR3, the full variable domain is GAGVSQSPSNKVTEKGKDVELRCDPISGHTALYWYRQSLGQGLEFLIYFQGNSAPDKSGLPSDRFSAERTGGSVSTLTIQRTQQEDSAVYLCASSQVRINTGELFFGEGSRLTVL.

Only a few counts were recorded for this clone. The genes are TRBV28 and TRBJ1-2, with D possibly matching TRBD1 (6 bases). V dropped 4 bases and J dropped 8 bases, with 14 bases sitting between them. CDR3 length: 13 residues. Per the germline V gene, CDR1 is MDHEN and CDR2 is SYDVKM. The CDR3 protein is CASSSSDRKGYTF. As DNA, the CDR3 is TGTGCCAGCAGTTCCTCAGACAGGAAGGGCTACACCTTC.

The chain's CDR3 is CASSPFGRTQYF. For the CDR3, the DNA is TGTGCCAGCAGTCCCTTCGGTCGGACCCAGTACTTC. The chain recombines TRBV9 with TRBJ2-5, with unresolved D. Germline-derived CDR1 and CDR2 are SGDLS and YYNGEE. The V and J ends lost 5 bases and 7 bases respectively, with 12 bases between them. The CDR3 runs 12 residues.

This chain joins TRBV29-1 and TRBJ2-5; tentatively, D is TRBD1 (5 bases). The CDR3 consists of 12 residues. In germline, CDR1 is SQVTM, CDR2 ANQGSEA. V was pared by 4 bases and J by 5 bases, with 11 bases between. The DNA of the CDR3 is TGCAGCGTTGTGTTGAAGGGGGAGACCCAGTACTTC. Residues: CSVVLKGETQYF.

This clone was picked up a small number of times. This chain connects TRBV5-1 to TRBJ2-5, with a weak D call TRBD2 (6 bases). The germline gives CDR1 SGHRS, CDR2 YFSETQ. This CDR3 has 14 residues. The V gene lost 6 bases and the J gene lost 1 base, with 13 bases spanning the gap. The CDR3 bases are TGCGCCAGCAAATTAACGGGAGTCCAAGAGACCCAGTACTTC. Translating gives CASKLTGVQETQYF.

The chain uses TRBV5-6 and TRBJ1-4; D unresolved. V gave up 2 bases and J gave up 5 bases, with 10 bases separating them. This CDR3 has 14 residues. The germline gives CDR1 SGHDT, CDR2 YYEEEE. The CDR3 DNA follows: TGTGCCAGCAGCTTCGGGTTATGGAATGAAAAACTGTTTTTT. Encoded protein: CASSFGLWNEKLFF.

The rearrangement uses TRBV7-9 and TRBJ2-7, with 9 bases that match TRBD1. Germline V lookup: CDR1 SEHNR, CDR2 FQNEAQ (reference sequence). Trimming at V came to 4 bases and at J to 5 bases, leaving 9 bases not matched to a gene. CDR3 length: 15 amino acids. The CDR3 spells CASSSEDRGYNEQYF. The CDR3 bases are TGTGCCAGCAGCTCAGAAGACAGGGGGTACAACGAGCAGTACTTC. The full variable domain, its missing parts supplied by reference TRBV7-9 and TRBJ2-7, is DTGVSQNPRHKITKRGQNVTFRCDPISEHNRLYWYRQTLGQGPEFLTYFQNEAQLEKSRLLSDRFSAERPKGSFSTLEIQRTEQGDSAMYLCASSSEDRGYNEQYFGPGTRLTVT.

V and J are TRBV6-6 and TRBJ2-5, with D maybe TRBD2 (5 bases). Trimming took 2 bases from V and 1 from J, leaving 11 bases between them. This CDR3 comprises 15 residues. Germline V gene sequence: CDR1 MNHNY, CDR2 SVGAGI (reference sequence). CDR3 DNA: TGTGCCAGCAGTTACCCGACCGGAGGCCAAGAGACCCAGTACTTC. Translation: CASSYPTGGQETQYF.

This clone was detected only a few times. The chain couples TRBV19 to TRBJ1-5; D unresolved. The V end was cut by 10 bases, the J end by 4 bases, with 23 bases between. Germline V gives CDR1 LNHDA, CDR2 SQIVND (reference sequence). The CDR3 is 16 residues long. The CDR3 spells CATHLQGQALNQPQHF. CDR3 coding DNA: TGTGCCACCCATCTCCAAGGCCAGGCCCTAAATCAGCCCCAGCATTTT.